This passage covers 31 T cell receptor beta chains from one sample sequenced in a study of PD-1 blockade in classical Hodgkin lymphoma. Generated by immunoSEQ multiplex PCR, the TCRdb table keeps only in-frame clones and is missing some. This sample yields around 18,000 clones, of which 65% to 80% are seen a single time; roughly 2.6% belongs to the top ten. Time point: cycle 4 day 1 (C4D1), after five to seven weeks of nivolumab. Relapses following autologous stem cell transplantation were seen in all patients, with brentuximab vedotin exposure varying. With magnetic negative selection, CD4+ T cells were purified from PBMCs that had been thawed. The sequences come from CD4+ T cells from blood, collected before the fourth cycle of nivolumab. The receptors originated from a human donor with classical Hodgkin lymphoma.

The rearrangement links TRBV11-2 to TRBJ2-7; the match to TRBD1 covers 9 bases. The CDR3 consists of 14 residues. After removal of 5 bases from V and 3 bases from J, the junction contained 5 bases not matched to a gene. The V gene's germline CDR1 is SGHAT and CDR2 FQNNGV. The CDR3, as DNA: TGTGCCAGCAGCCTCCGGGACAGGGTCTACGAGCAGTACTTC. It yields the protein CASSLRDRVYEQYF.

There are a few counts of this clone. The J gene is TRBJ1-4, the V gene TRBV6-1, with TRBD1 matching 7 bases. CDR3 length: 14 residues. Germline V gene lookup returns CDR1 MNHNS and CDR2 SASEGT. After removal of 6 bases from V and 5 bases from J, the junction contained 6 bases not matched to a gene. In DNA, the CDR3 is TGTGCCAGCAGACGGGACAGACTGAATGAAAAACTGTTTTTT. It is translated as CASRRDRLNEKLFF.

The chain carries TRBV4-3 and TRBJ1-4; a possible D gene is TRBD1 (5 bases). CDR1 and CDR2 from the germline V gene are LGHNA and YSLEER. V lost 6 bases, J lost 10 bases, and 30 bases lay in between. This CDR3 is built from 18 residues. The CDR3 sequence: CASSQGESPGSGGGKLFF. The CDR3 DNA reads TGCGCCAGCAGTCAGGGAGAGAGTCCAGGGTCTGGGGGGGGAAAACTGTTTTTT.

V usage is TRBV5-1 and J usage is TRBJ2-5; D might be TRBD2 (5 bases). The CDR3 is made up of 15 amino acids. Trimming shortened V by 5 bases and J by 5 bases, and 19 bases separated the two germline ends. CDR1 SGHRS and CDR2 YFSETQ come from the germline V gene. CDR3 in amino acids: CASRLLGYGMETQYF. In DNA form, the CDR3 reads TGCGCCAGCAGATTATTGGGGTACGGGATGGAGACCCAGTACTTC.

In DNA, the CDR3 is TGTGCCAGCAGTGAATTACAGGGGCCCACAGATACGCAGTATTTT. Its translation: CASSELQGPTDTQYF. The chain employs TRBV2 and TRBJ2-3; 7 bases are shared with TRBD1. Trimming removed 2 bases from V and 2 bases from J; junction bases left unmatched: 4. The CDR3 consists of 15 residues. Germline V gene data show CDR1 as SNHLY and CDR2 as FYNNEI.

This clone has a handful of counts. The chain combines TRBV7-9 with TRBJ1-2, with unresolved D. Germline CDR1 and CDR2: SEHNR and FQNEAQ (reference sequence). Trimming left V 0 bases short and J 4 bases short, with 12 bases between. The CDR3 runs 15 residues. Here the CDR3 DNA reads TGTGCCAGCAGCTTAGCCTCAGCGGCCCTCTATGGCTACACCTTC. Translating gives CASSLASAALYGYTF.

The chain employs TRBV6-5 and TRBJ1-1; D might be TRBD1 (6 bases). The CDR3 consists of 14 residues. The germline gives CDR1 MNHEY, CDR2 SVGAGI. Trimming pared 4 bases from V and 11 bases from J, leaving 20 bases between. The DNA for the CDR3 is TGTGCCAGCAGTTCGTCCGTACGGACAGCTTGGGCTTTCTTT. Amino acid sequence: CASSSSVRTAWAFF.

The chain is built from TRBV28 and TRBJ2-6; D uncertain. Germline V gene data show CDR1 as MDHEN and CDR2 as SYDVKM. The V and J ends lost 1 base and 1 base respectively, with 11 bases between them. This CDR3 contains 17 residues. CDR3 sequence: CASSLSFRWSGANVLTF. The CDR3 nucleotides are TGTGCCAGCAGTTTATCATTCCGGTGGTCTGGGGCCAACGTCCTGACTTTC.

The V and J genes are TRBV2 and TRBJ1-6; the D gene is possibly TRBD1 (5 bases). The V gene's germline CDR1 is SNHLY and CDR2 FYNNEI. The ends were cut back, 1 base at V and 9 bases at J, with 16 bases in the middle. This CDR3 is 16 amino acids long. CDR3 in DNA: TGTGCCAGCAGTGAAGTCGGGGTTGGGGGATTTTCACCCCTCCACTTT. Residues: CASSEVGVGGFSPLHF.

The chain carries TRBV21-1 and TRBJ2-1; no DNA check was done on the table's D call, TRBD1. TRBV21-1 counts as a pseudogene. The CDR3 totals 17 residues. The CDR3 reads CASSKGVRQGDYNEQFF. The CDR3 DNA reads as TGTGCCAGCAGCAAAGGAGTCAGACAGGGGGACTACAATGAGCAGTTCTTC.

This clone was observed a few times. This sequence joins TRBV27 and TRBJ2-7, with TRBD1 matching over 8 bases. In germline, CDR1 is MNHEY, CDR2 SMNVEV (reference sequence). The CDR3 sequence is 14 residues long. With 6 bases clipped from V and 0 bases from J, the junction kept 4 bases outside the gene matches. CDR3 region: CASRDRVFSYEQYF. For the CDR3, the DNA is TGTGCCAGCAGGGACAGGGTGTTCTCCTACGAGCAGTACTTC.

The J gene is TRBJ2-7, the V gene TRBV18, with D perhaps given as TRBD1 or TRBD2 (6 bases each). The CDR3 totals 13 residues. Germline loops: CDR1 KGHSH, CDR2 LQKENI. V shed 1 base and J shed 5 bases, with 9 bases lying between them. Here the CDR3 DNA reads TGTGCCAGCTCACCACGGGGGGCCCACGAGCAGTACTTC. Protein product: CASSPRGAHEQYF.

This clone was picked up a small number of times. The chain carries TRBV6-1 and TRBJ2-7; D possibly matches TRBD1 or TRBD2 (5 bases each). The germline gives CDR1 MNHNS, CDR2 SASEGT. V gave up 0 bases and J gave up 3 bases, with 12 bases separating them. This CDR3 is 15 amino acids long. The CDR3 region has the DNA TGTGCCAGCAGTGAAGCCGGGACCCGGGGCTACGAGCAGTACTTC. It specifies CASSEAGTRGYEQYF.

This chain joins TRBV5-5 and TRBJ1-2; possible D gene TRBD1, 6 bases. Germline values: CDR1 SGHKS, CDR2 YYEKEE (reference sequence). The germline V and J ends were trimmed by 4 bases and 2 bases, with 15 bases remaining between them. The CDR3 runs 15 residues. Written as DNA, the CDR3 is TGTGCCAGCAGCCCGGGGGCAGCTTCGAACTATGGCTACACCTTC. Encoded protein: CASSPGAASNYGYTF.

The V gene is TRBV21-1, the J gene TRBJ2-7; TRBD1, the table's D call, lacks a check against the DNA. TRBV21-1 is a pseudogene locus. The CDR3 runs to 16 residues. CDR3 in amino acids: CASSKSGTGDFYEQYF. The CDR3 DNA reads TGTGCCAGCAGCAAATCAGGGACAGGGGATTTCTACGAGCAGTACTTC.

The chain is built from TRBV5-1 and TRBJ2-3, with 9 nucleotides matching TRBD2. J gave up 0 bases and V 0 bases, and 5 bases lay outside the gene matches. Germline CDR1 SGHRS, CDR2 YFSETQ. The CDR3 contains 17 residues. CDR3 sequence (DNA): TGCGCCAGCAGCTTGGAAGCTAGCGGGGTTAGCACAGATACGCAGTATTTT. It is translated as CASSLEASGVSTDTQYF.

The chain joins TRBV10-3 to TRBJ1-1; D unclear. Germline V gives CDR1 ENHRY, CDR2 SYGVKD. Trimming shortened V by 3 bases and J by 9 bases, and 11 bases separated the two germline ends. The CDR3 spans 12 residues. For the CDR3, the DNA is TGTGCCATCAGTGAAGGAGCGCCGCAAGCTTTCTTT. Protein product: CAISEGAPQAFF.

The chain uses TRBV29-1 and TRBJ2-7, with unresolved D. The CDR3 runs to 13 residues. The germline V gene has CDR1 SQVTM and CDR2 ANQGSEA. The V and J ends lost 6 bases and 0 bases respectively, with 12 bases between them. The CDR3 is CSVSDSSSYEQYF. Written as DNA, the CDR3 is TGCAGCGTGTCCGACTCTAGCTCCTACGAGCAGTACTTC.

This clone turned up a few times. The J gene is TRBJ2-7, the V gene TRBV10-3, with D perhaps TRBD1 (6 bases). Germline V gives CDR1 ENHRY, CDR2 SYGVKD. The V end was cut by 11 bases, the J end by 5 bases, with 22 bases between. This CDR3 is built from 14 residues. The CDR3 bases are TGTGCCTCCGGATCGACAGGCCCCAGGAACGAGCAGTACTTC. Encoded protein: CASGSTGPRNEQYF.

This chain connects TRBV7-3 to TRBJ2-7; D remains unclear. V was pared by 1 base and J by 3 bases, with 13 bases between. The germline CDR1 and CDR2 sequences are SGHTA and FQGTGA. The CDR3 extends over 15 amino acids. The CDR3 here is CASSLMAPQSYEQYF. For the CDR3, the DNA is TGTGCCAGCAGCTTAATGGCCCCGCAGAGCTACGAGCAGTACTTC.

The chain carries TRBV6-5 and TRBJ1-3; D gene ambiguous. Germline values: CDR1 MNHEY, CDR2 SVGAGI. CDR3 length equals 15 residues. V was cut by 4 bases and J by 4 bases, with 14 bases left in between. The CDR3 protein is CASSSRTATGNTIYF. In DNA form, the CDR3 reads TGTGCCAGCAGTTCCCGGACCGCTACGGGAAACACCATATATTTT.

This clone was detected only a few times. The chain joins TRBV5-4 to TRBJ1-6; perhaps TRBD1 as D (6 bases). The germline gives CDR1 SGHNT, CDR2 YYREEE (reference sequence). This CDR3 has 13 amino acids. V lost 2 bases, J lost 7 bases, and 7 bases lay in between. The CDR3 protein is CASSLGGNSPLHF. The CDR3 DNA is TGTGCCAGCAGCTTAGGGGGAAATTCACCCCTCCACTTT.

This clone occurred a few times. CDR3 nucleotide sequence: TGTGCCTGGAGTCGGACATTCTCTGGAAACACCATATATTTT. The encoded protein is CAWSRTFSGNTIYF. The chain joins TRBV30 to TRBJ1-3; D possibly corresponds to TRBD1 (5 bases). This CDR3 is built from 14 residues. Germline V CDR1 and CDR2: GTSNPN, SVGIG (reference sequence). Trimming cost V 2 bases and J 0 bases, with 8 bases left between them.

The chain carries TRBV2 and TRBJ2-7; no definite D call. The V and J ends lost 2 bases and 3 bases respectively, with 14 bases between them. The CDR3 extends over 15 amino acids. Germline CDR1 SNHLY, CDR2 FYNNEI. CDR3 coding DNA: TGTGCCAGCAGTGAATTGATGCCAGGTCACTACGAGCAGTACTTC. Protein: CASSELMPGHYEQYF.

The chain carries TRBV2 and TRBJ1-4; TRBD1 aligns across 11 bases. The CDR3 length is 15 residues. With V trimmed by 5 bases and J by 8 bases, 7 bases remained unmatched. CDR1 and CDR2 (germline): SNHLY, FYNNEI. The chain's CDR3 is CASSTGQGAWEKLFF. The CDR3 region has the DNA TGTGCCAGCAGTACAGGACAGGGGGCTTGGGAAAAACTGTTTTTT.

V gene TRBV9 combines with J gene TRBJ2-5, with 7 nucleotides matching TRBD1. The CDR3 is made up of 15 amino acids. The germline V gene has CDR1 SGDLS and CDR2 YYNGEE. J lost 2 bases, V lost 4 bases, and 8 bases had no gene match. Written as DNA, the CDR3 is TGTGCCAGCAGCTGGACAGGAGACTTACAAGAGACCCAGTACTTC. Translation gives CASSWTGDLQETQYF.

This chain joins TRBV19 and TRBJ2-1, with D tentatively TRBD1 or TRBD2 (6 bases each). The CDR3 runs 13 residues. V was pared by 6 bases and J by 3 bases, with 9 bases between. CDR1 is LNHDA, CDR2 SQIVND, per germline (reference sequence). The CDR3 DNA sequence: TGTGCCAGTAGACAGGGAGGCTACAATGAGCAGTTCTTC. Its translation: CASRQGGYNEQFF.

The chain is built from TRBV4-3 and TRBJ1-1, with D unclear. The germline gives CDR1 LGHNA, CDR2 YSLEER. The CDR3 sequence is 14 residues long. V shed 1 base and J shed 1 base, with 7 bases lying between them. Written as DNA, the CDR3 is TGCGCCAGCAGCCAAGGCTTGGGGAACACTGAAGCTTTCTTT. Residues: CASSQGLGNTEAFF.

This chain joins TRBV6-6 and TRBJ1-3; D perhaps matches TRBD1 (5 bases). Trimming removed 6 bases from V and 0 bases from J, with 12 bases in between. The CDR3 has 15 residues. Germline V gene sequence: CDR1 MNHNY, CDR2 SVGAGI (reference sequence). As DNA, the CDR3 is TGTGCCAGCAGCAGGGCGCTAACCTCTGGAAACACCATATATTTT. Translating gives CASSRALTSGNTIYF.

The rearrangement links TRBV6-5 to TRBJ1-2, with TRBD1 identical over 8 bases. Trimming at V came to 6 bases and at J to 4 bases, leaving 4 bases not matched to a gene. The CDR3 is 13 residues long. Germline CDR1 reads MNHEY; CDR2 reads SVGAGI. CDR3 sequence: CASSRGQGYGYTF. As DNA, the CDR3 is TGTGCCAGCAGCCGAGGACAGGGCTATGGCTACACCTTC.

J is TRBJ2-1 and V is TRBV10-3; TRBD2 agrees at 14 bases. CDR1 is ENHRY, CDR2 SYGVKD, per germline. V lost 6 bases to trimming and J lost 6 bases; unmatched junction nucleotides: 4. The CDR3 is 15 amino acids. The CDR3 region is CAISPTSGRVNEQFF. For the CDR3, the DNA is TGTGCCATCAGCCCGACTAGCGGGAGGGTCAATGAGCAGTTCTTC.